These 32 T cell receptor beta chains came from one sample sequenced in a study of blood T cell repertoires in COVID-19. Using immunoSEQ multiplex PCR, the repertoire was profiled, and TCRdb retains in-frame clones only, with some absent. This table has fewer than 300,000 clones, 84% appearing once. Sequencing was carried out using peripheral blood. These receptor sequences come from a human donor in a cohort sampled during active COVID-19.

The V gene is TRBV13, the J gene TRBJ2-7; a possible D gene is TRBD2 (6 bases). The germline gives CDR1 PRHDT, CDR2 FYEKMQ (reference sequence). Between the trimmed V and J ends, which lost 2 bases and 5 bases, there was a span of 7 bases. The CDR3 is 12 amino acids. CDR3 region: CASSLWGDEQYF. CDR3 DNA sequence: TGTGCCAGCAGCTTATGGGGGGACGAGCAGTACTTC.

This chain connects TRBV18 to TRBJ2-5; 8 nucleotides match TRBD1. V was clipped by 5 bases and J by 2 bases; unmatched bases: 4. The germline V gene has CDR1 KGHSH and CDR2 LQKENI. The CDR3 consists of 14 residues. Written as DNA, the CDR3 is TGTGCCAGCTCAGCTAACAGGGGGCAAGAGACCCAGTACTTC. It specifies CASSANRGQETQYF.

This clone has only one observation. CDR3 nucleotides: TGTGCCAGCAGTCTTTCTTCGTGGGACAGGGGAGGCTCACCCCTCCACTTT. Translating it yields CASSLSSWDRGGSPLHF. The chain employs TRBV27 and TRBJ1-6, with TRBD1 matching over 10 bases. Germline trimming cut 5 bases from V and 10 bases from J; bases unmatched to any gene: 14. Germline CDR1 MNHEY, CDR2 SMNVEV (reference sequence). This CDR3 comprises 17 residues.

The chain has TRBV19 and TRBJ2-1; 11 bases are a match to TRBD2. This CDR3 spans 17 amino acids. The junction had 16 bases not matched to a gene; V was cut back by 6 bases and J by 9 bases. Per the germline V gene, CDR1 is LNHDA and CDR2 is SQIVND (reference sequence). The DNA of the CDR3 is TGTGCCAGTAGCCCTTTAGCGGGGGGGCCGGTTATGGGTGAGCAGTTCTTC. It is translated as CASSPLAGGPVMGEQFF. The variable domain in full, completed from reference TRBV19 and TRBJ2-1, reads DGGITQSPKYLFRKEGQNVTLSCEQNLNHDAMYWYRQDPGQGLRLIYYSQIVNDFQKGDIAEGYSVSREKKESFPLTVTSAQKNPTAFYLCASSPLAGGPVMGEQFFGPGTRLTVL.

V usage is TRBV9 and J usage is TRBJ1-6; D perhaps matches TRBD1 (5 bases). Per the germline V gene, CDR1 is SGDLS and CDR2 is YYNGEE. The germline V and J ends were trimmed by 0 bases and 5 bases, with 9 bases remaining between them. The length of the CDR3 is 15 residues. The CDR3 coding sequence is TGTGCCAGCAGCGTAGGGACATCGAATAATTCACCCCTCCACTTT. Encoded protein: CASSVGTSNNSPLHF.

The chain recombines TRBV19 with TRBJ1-1, with TRBD1 as a possible D gene (6 bases). The V end lost 8 bases, the J end lost 6 bases, and 16 bases lay between the germline ends. Germline values: CDR1 LNHDA, CDR2 SQIVND (reference sequence). This CDR3 is built from 13 residues. CDR3 DNA: TGTGCCAGTGAACATACAGGGAGCGCTGAAGCTTTCTTT. It translates to CASEHTGSAEAFF.

This chain links TRBV4-1 with TRBJ1-1; TRBD1 agrees at 7 bases. Per the germline V gene, CDR1 is MGHRA and CDR2 is YSYEKL. This CDR3 contains 17 residues. Losses at the gene ends were 1 base for V and 3 bases for J; bases not matched to a gene: 11. The CDR3 is CASSQGTGGGRYTEAFF. The CDR3 bases are TGCGCCAGCAGCCAAGGTACAGGAGGGGGCAGGTACACTGAAGCTTTCTTT.

The gene calls are TRBV27 and TRBJ1-1, with D possibly TRBD1 on 5 matching bases. Germline lookup yields CDR1 MNHEY and CDR2 SMNVEV (reference sequence). V dropped 3 bases and J dropped 0 bases, with 8 bases sitting between them. This CDR3 is 14 amino acids long. CDR3 sequence (DNA): TGTGCCAGCAGTTTCAGGGCCATGAACACTGAAGCTTTCTTT. Translated, it gives CASSFRAMNTEAFF.

The chain joins TRBV6-5 to TRBJ1-2; 9 bases fit TRBD1. Trimming cost V 0 bases and J 2 bases; bases outside gene matches: 4. Germline V gene data show CDR1 as MNHEY and CDR2 as SVGAGI. There are 16 residues in the CDR3. In DNA form, the CDR3 reads TGTGCCAGCAGTTACTCTAGGACAGGGGCGAACTATGGCTACACCTTC. It translates to CASSYSRTGANYGYTF.

This chain links TRBV27 with TRBJ2-6; TRBD1 is a possible D gene (5 bases). The V gene lost 5 bases and the J gene lost 1 base, with 15 bases spanning the gap. CDR3 length: 17 amino acids. Germline-derived CDR1 and CDR2 are MNHEY and SMNVEV (reference sequence). The CDR3 coding sequence is TGTGCCAGCAGTCACTCCCCATCAGGGTCTGGGGCCAACGTCCTGACTTTC. Translated, it gives CASSHSPSGSGANVLTF.

The CDR3 DNA reads TGTGCCAGCAGTTCAATGGACAGCTACGAGCAGTACTTC. It specifies CASSSMDSYEQYF. The chain links TRBV27 to TRBJ2-7; D is perhaps TRBD1 (6 bases). V was shortened by 4 bases and J by 3 bases, with 10 bases between the two germline ends. CDR1 is MNHEY and CDR2 is SMNVEV in the germline V gene (reference sequence). The length of the CDR3 is 13 residues.

This chain uses TRBV2 with TRBJ2-5; D is possibly TRBD2 (5 bases). Trimming stripped 6 bases from V and 5 bases from J, with 13 bases between. Germline V gene sequence: CDR1 SNHLY, CDR2 FYNNEI. This CDR3 is 13 amino acids long. CDR3 sequence: CASSREGWETQYF. For the CDR3, the DNA is TGTGCCAGCAGCCGAGAGGGTTGGGAGACCCAGTACTTC. Filled out from reference TRBV2 and TRBJ2-5, the complete variable domain reads EPEVTQTPSHQVTQMGQEVILRCVPISNHLYFYWYRQILGQKVEFLVSFYNNEISEKSEIFDDQFSVERPDGSNFTLKIRSTKLEDSAMYFCASSREGWETQYFGPGTRLLVL.

V and J are TRBV12-5 and TRBJ2-7; tentative D call: TRBD2 (6 bases). The germline V gene has CDR1 LGHNT and CDR2 FRNRAP. V lost 0 bases and J lost 1, with 16 bases in between. The CDR3 has 17 amino acids. Here the CDR3 reads CASGLVPPEGWSYEQYF. As DNA, the CDR3 is TGTGCTAGTGGTTTGGTACCCCCGGAGGGTTGGTCCTACGAGCAGTACTTC. Together with reference TRBV12-5 and TRBJ2-7, the CDR3 gives the full variable domain: DARVTQTPRHKVTEMGQEVTMRCQPILGHNTVFWYRQTMMQGLELLAYFRNRAPLDDSGMPKDRFSAEMPDATLATLKIQPSEPRDSAVYFCASGLVPPEGWSYEQYFGPGTRLTVT.

The chain carries TRBV5-5 and TRBJ2-5; D is unresolved. The CDR3 sequence is 13 residues long. Trimming removed 1 base at V and 4 bases at J, with 8 bases between. Germline loops: CDR1 SGHKS, CDR2 YYEKEE (reference sequence). The CDR3 protein is CASSLSVVETQYF. In DNA form, the CDR3 reads TGTGCCAGCAGCTTGAGCGTGGTAGAGACCCAGTACTTC.

The chain has TRBV24-1 and TRBJ2-3, with D unresolved. Germline CDR1 and CDR2: KGHDR and SFDVKD. With 9 bases removed from V and 0 bases from J, the gap between germline ends came to 12 bases. This CDR3 has 14 residues. In DNA, the CDR3 is TGTGCCACCCCAGGCGCCTCTAGCACAGATACGCAGTATTTT. It translates to CATPGASSTDTQYF.

V is TRBV6-5 and J is TRBJ1-2, with 7 positions matching TRBD1. V lost 6 bases and J lost 6; bases outside the gene matches: 13. The CDR3 length is 15 residues. From germline, CDR1 is MNHEY and CDR2 SVGAGI. CDR3 residues: CASSWTGVFSDGYTF. The CDR3 nucleotides read TGTGCCAGCAGCTGGACAGGCGTCTTTTCCGATGGCTACACCTTC.

This clone showed up just a few times. The V gene is TRBV2, the J gene TRBJ1-6; D may be TRBD1 (6 bases). Trimming pared 4 bases from V and 9 bases from J, leaving 13 bases between. The germline V gene has CDR1 SNHLY and CDR2 FYNNEI. This CDR3 spans 14 amino acids. The CDR3 reads CASSADARGSPLHF. The CDR3 region has the DNA TGTGCCAGCAGTGCGGACGCCAGGGGTTCACCCCTCCACTTT.

The chain has TRBV24-1 and TRBJ2-1; perhaps TRBD1 as D (7 bases). CDR1 is KGHDR and CDR2 is SFDVKD in the germline V gene. There are 18 residues in the CDR3. Trimming stripped 3 bases from V and 5 bases from J, with 22 bases between. The CDR3 is CATSDPLGSEGANNEQFF. For the CDR3, the DNA is TGTGCCACCAGTGATCCCTTAGGGTCGGAGGGGGCTAACAATGAGCAGTTCTTC.

The chain recombines TRBV9 with TRBJ2-2, with 7 bases matching TRBD2. After removal of 4 bases from V and 1 base from J, the junction contained 7 bases not matched to a gene. Germline V gene lookup returns CDR1 SGDLS and CDR2 YYNGEE. The CDR3 loop spans 16 amino acids. CDR3 region: CASSTQTSRNTGELFF. The CDR3 nucleotides read TGTGCCAGCAGCACCCAGACTAGCCGGAACACCGGGGAGCTGTTTTTT.

As DNA, the CDR3 is TGTGCCAGCAGTTTGGGACAGGGGGTCTATGGCTACACCTTC. Translation: CASSLGQGVYGYTF. The chain has TRBV28 and TRBJ1-2; 11 bases line up with TRBD1. CDR3 size: 14 residues. V shed 3 bases, J shed 4 bases, and the junction held 1 base outside the gene matches. Germline CDR1 and CDR2: MDHEN and SYDVKM.

The chain links TRBV7-8 to TRBJ1-2, with D hard to call. Per germline, CDR1 SGHVS and CDR2 FQNEAQ. The CDR3 covers 15 residues. Trimming took 5 bases from V and 0 from J, leaving 13 bases between them. The CDR3 protein is CASSPLRVTNYGYTF. The CDR3 DNA sequence: TGTGCCAGCAGCCCGCTGCGCGTCACTAACTATGGCTACACCTTC.

The chain employs TRBV28 and TRBJ2-1; possible D gene TRBD2, 6 bases. V lost 5 bases and J lost 4, with 18 bases in between. The germline V gene encodes CDR1 MDHEN and CDR2 SYDVKM. This CDR3 has 16 amino acids. CDR3 nucleotide sequence: TGTGCCAGCAGTGCTTATAGCGGAGGGATTTACAATGAGCAGTTCTTC. Protein: CASSAYSGGIYNEQFF. Based on the CDR3 plus reference TRBV28 and TRBJ2-1, the full variable domain is DVKVTQSSRYLVKRTGEKVFLECVQDMDHENMFWYRQDPGLGLRLIYFSYDVKMKEKGDIPEGYSVSREKKERFSLILESASTNQTSMYLCASSAYSGGIYNEQFFGPGTRLTVL.

Remarks on this clone: At one of its ends the junction is not consistent with the germline gene, which may arise from a read error. The chain couples TRBV14 to TRBJ2-5, with TRBD1 matching over 10 bases. The length of the CDR3 is 13 residues. The germline V gene has CDR1 SGHDN and CDR2 FVKESK. CDR3 sequence: CVSRQGAKETQYF. Written as DNA, the CDR3 is TGTGTCAGCAGACAGGGGGCCAAAGAGACCCAGTACTTC.

This clone was counted only a few times. The chain employs TRBV3-1 (or the pseudogene TRBV3-2) and TRBJ1-6, with unresolved D. The germline CDR1 and CDR2 sequences are LGHDT and YNNKEL (reference sequence). The CDR3 spans 13 residues. V lost 0 bases and J lost 9, with 6 bases in between. The CDR3 region has the DNA TGTGCCAGCAGCCAAGATCCCGGTTCACCCCTCCACTTT. It translates to CASSQDPGSPLHF.

The CDR3: CASRRVRSNYGYTF. CDR3 DNA: TGTGCCAGCAGACGAGTGCGATCTAACTATGGCTACACCTTC. The V call is TRBV6-5, the J call TRBJ1-2, with no clear D. The CDR3 has 14 amino acids. Germline V gives CDR1 MNHEY, CDR2 SVGAGI. With 6 bases removed from V and 0 bases from J, the gap between germline ends came to 11 bases.

The gene calls are TRBV11-2 and TRBJ2-7; tentative D call: TRBD1 (6 bases). The CDR3 totals 14 residues. The germline V gene has CDR1 SGHAT and CDR2 FQNNGV. Trimming removed 3 bases at V and 3 bases at J, with 12 bases between. CDR3 amino acids: CASSFSGTNYEQYF. DNA for the CDR3: TGTGCCAGCAGCTTTTCCGGGACAAACTACGAGCAGTACTTC.

This clone was recorded only once. This chain joins TRBV19 and TRBJ2-6; 7 bases align to TRBD1. The length of the CDR3 is 15 residues. Germline V gene lookup returns CDR1 LNHDA and CDR2 SQIVND (reference sequence). V shed 7 bases and J 1 base; nucleotides not matched to a gene: 4. CDR3 protein: CASKKQGSGANVLTF. The CDR3 region has the DNA TGTGCCAGTAAGAAACAGGGGTCTGGGGCCAACGTCCTGACTTTC.

A note on this clone: Mismatch with germline at one junction end may stem from a read error. The rearrangement joins TRBV7-7 to TRBJ2-5; 7 bases align to TRBD1. The CDR3 has 15 residues. CDR1 and CDR2 from the germline V gene are SSHAT and FNYEAQ (reference sequence). This chain's CDR3 is CASSSGTAYQETQYF. The CDR3 bases are TGTGCTAGCAGCTCAGGGACAGCGTACCAAGAGACCCAGTACTTC.

The chain uses TRBV4-1 and TRBJ2-3; possible D gene TRBD2, 6 bases. This CDR3 has 17 residues. The V end was cut by 0 bases, the J end by 2 bases, with 15 bases between. The germline V gene has CDR1 MGHRA and CDR2 YSYEKL. CDR3 protein: CASSQDNGGALTDTQYF. The CDR3 DNA reads TGCGCCAGCAGCCAAGATAACGGCGGGGCCCTCACAGATACGCAGTATTTT.

The chain uses TRBV7-2 and TRBJ2-7; a possible D gene is TRBD2 (6 bases). The V end lost 4 bases, the J end lost 5 bases, and 15 bases lay between the germline ends. Per the germline V gene, CDR1 is SGHTA and CDR2 is FQGNSA. The CDR3 covers 14 residues. CDR3 protein: CASSSRTSPHEQYF. The CDR3 coding sequence is TGTGCCAGCAGCTCACGCACTAGCCCCCACGAGCAGTACTTC.

The V and J genes are TRBV18 and TRBJ1-1, with D maybe TRBD1 (6 bases). CDR3 size: 16 residues. From germline, CDR1 is KGHSH and CDR2 LQKENI. The germline V and J ends were trimmed by 0 bases and 1 base, with 12 bases remaining between them. This CDR3 reads CASSPPGGKGNTEAFF. DNA of the CDR3: TGTGCCAGCTCACCACCAGGGGGTAAGGGGAACACTGAAGCTTTCTTT.

The rearrangement joins TRBV5-1 to TRBJ2-1, with a possible D match to TRBD2 (6 bases). With 2 bases removed from V and 9 bases from J, the gap between germline ends came to 24 bases. Germline V gives CDR1 SGHRS, CDR2 YFSETQ. The CDR3 runs to 17 residues. The DNA of the CDR3 is TGCGCCAGCAGCTTCAATGGGGTTATTGGAGGGGACGGTGAGCAGTTCTTC. Amino acids: CASSFNGVIGGDGEQFF.